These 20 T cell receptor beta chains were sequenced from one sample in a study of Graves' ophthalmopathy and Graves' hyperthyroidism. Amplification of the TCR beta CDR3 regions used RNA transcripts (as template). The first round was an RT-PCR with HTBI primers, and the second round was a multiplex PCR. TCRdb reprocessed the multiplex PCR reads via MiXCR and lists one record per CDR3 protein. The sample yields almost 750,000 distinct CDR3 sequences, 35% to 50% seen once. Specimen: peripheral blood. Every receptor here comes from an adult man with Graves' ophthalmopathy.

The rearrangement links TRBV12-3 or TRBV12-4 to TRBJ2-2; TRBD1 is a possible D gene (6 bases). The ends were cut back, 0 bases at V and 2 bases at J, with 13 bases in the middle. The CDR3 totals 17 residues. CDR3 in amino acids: CASSLAMGTLNTGELFF. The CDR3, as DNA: TGTGCCAGCAGTTTAGCAATGGGGACACTTAACACCGGGGAGCTGTTTTTT.

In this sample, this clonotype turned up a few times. The chain's CDR3 is CASSPMYEQYF. CDR3 bases: TGTGCCAGCAGTCCAATGTACGAGCAGTACTTC. V is TRBV7-9 and J is TRBJ2-7; D remains ambiguous. The length of the CDR3 is 11 residues. Germline V gene sequence: CDR1 SEHNR, CDR2 FQNEAQ (reference sequence). The germline V and J ends were trimmed by 6 bases and 4 bases, with 7 bases remaining between them.

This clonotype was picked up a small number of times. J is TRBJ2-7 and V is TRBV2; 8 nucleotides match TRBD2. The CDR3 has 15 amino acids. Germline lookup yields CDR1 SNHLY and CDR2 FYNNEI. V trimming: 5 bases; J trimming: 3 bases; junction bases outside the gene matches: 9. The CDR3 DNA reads TGTGCCAGCAGTTACCGGAGCGGGAGTAACTACGAGCAGTACTTC. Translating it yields CASSYRSGSNYEQYF.

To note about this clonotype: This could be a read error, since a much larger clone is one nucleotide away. This chain's CDR3 is CASSSSLRGEKLFF. The CDR3 coding sequence is TGCGCCAGCAGCTCGTCGTTAAGGGGGGAAAAACTGTTTTTT. The chain links TRBV5-1 to TRBJ1-4, with D possibly TRBD1 on 6 matching bases. The germline gives CDR1 SGHRS, CDR2 YFSETQ. This CDR3 region has 14 residues. Trimming shortened V by 3 bases and J by 8 bases, and 14 bases separated the two germline ends.

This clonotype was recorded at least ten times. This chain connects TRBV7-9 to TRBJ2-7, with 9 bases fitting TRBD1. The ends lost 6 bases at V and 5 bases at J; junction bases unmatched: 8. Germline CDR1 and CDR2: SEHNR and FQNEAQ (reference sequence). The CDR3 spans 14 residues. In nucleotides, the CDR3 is TGTGCCAGCAGTCCGGACAGGGGTAGCAACGAGCAGTACTTC. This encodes CASSPDRGSNEQYF.

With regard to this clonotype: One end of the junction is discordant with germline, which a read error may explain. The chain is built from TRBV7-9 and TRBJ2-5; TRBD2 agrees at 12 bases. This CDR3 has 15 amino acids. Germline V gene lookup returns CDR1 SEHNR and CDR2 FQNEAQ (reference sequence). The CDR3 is CASSRLAGDKETRYF. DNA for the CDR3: TGTGCCAGCAGCCGACTAGCGGGAGATAAAGAGACCCGGTACTTC.

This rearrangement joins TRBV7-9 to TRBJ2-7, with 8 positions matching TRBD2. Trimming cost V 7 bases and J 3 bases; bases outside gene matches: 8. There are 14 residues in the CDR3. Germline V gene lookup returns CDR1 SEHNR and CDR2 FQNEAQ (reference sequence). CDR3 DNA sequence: TGTGCCAGCACCCATAGCGGGGTGAACTACGAGCAGTACTTC. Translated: CASTHSGVNYEQYF.

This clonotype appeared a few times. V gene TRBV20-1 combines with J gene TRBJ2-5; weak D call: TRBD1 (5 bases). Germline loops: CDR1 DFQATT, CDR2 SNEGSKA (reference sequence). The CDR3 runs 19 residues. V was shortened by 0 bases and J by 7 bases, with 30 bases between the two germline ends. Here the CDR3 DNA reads TGCAGTGCTAGAGATGGCAGGGCCACGCGCTGGGAAGTCTCGGGGACCCAGTACTTC. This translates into CSARDGRATRWEVSGTQYF.

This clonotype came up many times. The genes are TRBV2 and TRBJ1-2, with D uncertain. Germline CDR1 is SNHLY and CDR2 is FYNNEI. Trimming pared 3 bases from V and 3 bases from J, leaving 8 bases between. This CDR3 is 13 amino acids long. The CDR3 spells CASSEEPDYGYTF. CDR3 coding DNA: TGTGCCAGCAGTGAGGAACCGGACTATGGCTACACCTTC.

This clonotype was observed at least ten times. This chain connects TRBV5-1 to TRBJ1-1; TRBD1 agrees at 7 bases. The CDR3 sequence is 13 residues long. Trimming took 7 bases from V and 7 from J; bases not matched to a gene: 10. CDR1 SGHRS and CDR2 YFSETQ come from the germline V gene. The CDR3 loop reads CASRQDRDYEAFF. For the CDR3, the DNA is TGCGCCAGCCGTCAAGACAGGGACTATGAAGCTTTCTTT.

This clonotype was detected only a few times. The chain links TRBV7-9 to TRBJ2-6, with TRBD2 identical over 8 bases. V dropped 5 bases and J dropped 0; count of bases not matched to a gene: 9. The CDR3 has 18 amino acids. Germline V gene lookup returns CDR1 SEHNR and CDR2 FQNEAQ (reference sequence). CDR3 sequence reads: CASSVQRGPSSGANVLTF. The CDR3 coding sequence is TGTGCCAGCAGCGTTCAGCGGGGGCCATCCTCTGGGGCCAACGTCCTGACTTTC. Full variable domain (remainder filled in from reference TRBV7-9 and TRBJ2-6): DTGVSQNPRHKITKRGQNVTFRCDPISEHNRLYWYRQTLGQGPEFLTYFQNEAQLEKSRLLSDRFSAERPKGSFSTLEIQRTEQGDSAMYLCASSVQRGPSSGANVLTFGAGSRLTVL.

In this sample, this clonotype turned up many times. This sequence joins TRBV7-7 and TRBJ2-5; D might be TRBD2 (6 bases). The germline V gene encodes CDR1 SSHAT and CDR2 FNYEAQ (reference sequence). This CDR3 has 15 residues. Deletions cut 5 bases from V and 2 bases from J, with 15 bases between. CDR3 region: CASSRGRAAQETQYF. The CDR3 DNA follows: TGTGCCAGCAGCCGGGGGAGAGCAGCACAAGAGACCCAGTACTTC.

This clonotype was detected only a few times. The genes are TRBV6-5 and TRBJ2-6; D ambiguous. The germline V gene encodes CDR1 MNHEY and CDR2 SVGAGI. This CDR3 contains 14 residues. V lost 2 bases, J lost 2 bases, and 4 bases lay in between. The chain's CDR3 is CASSYGPGANVLTF. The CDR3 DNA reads TGTGCCAGCAGTTACGGGCCTGGGGCCAACGTCCTGACTTTC.

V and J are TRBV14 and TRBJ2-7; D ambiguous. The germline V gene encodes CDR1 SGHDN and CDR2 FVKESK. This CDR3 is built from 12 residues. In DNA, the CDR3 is TGTGCGGCGGCCCGTACCTCCTACGAGCAGTACTTC. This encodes CAAARTSYEQYF.

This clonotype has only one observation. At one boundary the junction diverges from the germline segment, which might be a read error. CDR3 amino acids: CSAEGGYTEASF. In DNA form, the CDR3 reads TGCAGCGCTGAAGGGGGCTACACTGAAGCTTCCTTT. The chain is built from TRBV20-1 and TRBJ1-1; 7 nucleotides align to TRBD1. The CDR3 spans 12 residues. Germline V CDR1 and CDR2: DFQATT, SNEGSKA (reference sequence).

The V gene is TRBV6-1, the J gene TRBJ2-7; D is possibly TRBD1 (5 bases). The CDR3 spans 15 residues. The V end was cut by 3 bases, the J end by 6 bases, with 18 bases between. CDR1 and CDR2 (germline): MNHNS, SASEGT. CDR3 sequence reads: CASSDRILQDREQYF. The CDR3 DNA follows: TGTGCCAGCAGTGACAGGATTTTACAGGATCGCGAGCAGTACTTC.

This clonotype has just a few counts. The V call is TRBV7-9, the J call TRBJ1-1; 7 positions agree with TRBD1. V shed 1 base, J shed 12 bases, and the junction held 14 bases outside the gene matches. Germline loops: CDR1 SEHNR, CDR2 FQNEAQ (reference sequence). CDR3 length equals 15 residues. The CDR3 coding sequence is TGTGCCAGCAGCTTAGTTGGACCAGGGGGACCGGGGACTTTCTTT. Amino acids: CASSLVGPGGPGTFF.

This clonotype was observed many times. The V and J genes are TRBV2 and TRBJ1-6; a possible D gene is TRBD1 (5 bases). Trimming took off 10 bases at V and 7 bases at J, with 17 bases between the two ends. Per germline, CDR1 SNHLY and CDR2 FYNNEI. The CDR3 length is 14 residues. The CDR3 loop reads CATTREGFNSPLHF. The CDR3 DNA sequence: TGTGCCACTACCAGGGAGGGTTTCAATTCACCCCTCCACTTT.

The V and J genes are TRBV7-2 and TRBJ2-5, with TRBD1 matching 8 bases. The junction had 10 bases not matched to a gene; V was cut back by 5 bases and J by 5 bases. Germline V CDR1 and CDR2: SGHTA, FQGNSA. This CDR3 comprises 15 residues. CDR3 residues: CASSHRQGIWETQYF. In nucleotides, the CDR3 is TGTGCCAGCAGCCATCGACAGGGGATATGGGAGACCCAGTACTTC.

CDR3 in DNA: TGTGCCAGCAGCTTCGAGACTAGCAGCACCGGGGAGCTGTTTTTT. It codes for CASSFETSSTGELFF. The chain recombines TRBV25-1 with TRBJ2-2; 7 bases match TRBD2. The germline V gene has CDR1 MGHDK and CDR2 SYGVNS. This CDR3 spans 15 amino acids. V shed 6 bases and J 4 bases; nucleotides not matched to a gene: 8. Full variable domain (remainder filled in from reference TRBV25-1 and TRBJ2-2): EADIYQTPRYLVIGTGKKITLECSQTMGHDKMYWYQQDPGMELHLIHYSYGVNSTEKGDLSSESTVSRIRTEHFPLTLESARPSHTSQYLCASSFETSSTGELFFGEGSRLTVL.